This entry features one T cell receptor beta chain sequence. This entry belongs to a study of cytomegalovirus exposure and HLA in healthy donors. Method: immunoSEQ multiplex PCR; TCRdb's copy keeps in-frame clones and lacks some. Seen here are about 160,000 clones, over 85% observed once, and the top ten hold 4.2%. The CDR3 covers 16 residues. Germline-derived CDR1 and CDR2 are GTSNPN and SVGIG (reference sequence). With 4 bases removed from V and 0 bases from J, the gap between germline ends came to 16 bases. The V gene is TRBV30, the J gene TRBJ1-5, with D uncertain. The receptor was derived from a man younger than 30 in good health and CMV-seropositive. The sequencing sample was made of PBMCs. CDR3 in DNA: TGTGCCTGGACAGGTGGAAACAGCCTTAGCAATCAGCCCCAGCATTTT. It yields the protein CAWTGGNSLSNQPQHF.